The next 21 T cell receptor beta chains were all read from a single sample in a study of T cells in Graves' hyperthyroidism and ophthalmopathy. Template material for amplifying TCR beta CDR3 regions consisted of RNA transcripts. The primer set for the first-round RT-PCR of the TCR CDR3 was HTBI. TCRdb reprocessed the multiplex PCR reads with MiXCR, giving one entry per CDR3 protein. The table has over 500,000 distinct CDR3 sequences, roughly 15% seen once; the top ten hold roughly 15%. Material for sequencing was blood. Source of these receptors: a woman aged 18 to 35 with Graves' ophthalmopathy.

The table lists this clonotype with a few counts. The chain joins TRBV19 to TRBJ2-1; 16 bases line up with TRBD2. The junction had 14 bases not matched to a gene; V was cut back by 2 bases and J by 10 bases. This CDR3 spans 19 amino acids. CDR1 is LNHDA and CDR2 is SQIVND in the germline V gene (reference sequence). The CDR3 sequence is CASSIYGTSGRAGVKEQFF. The CDR3 nucleotides are TGTGCCAGTAGTATATATGGGACTAGCGGGAGGGCCGGGGTCAAGGAGCAGTTCTTC. Supplemented by reference TRBV19 and TRBJ2-1, the full variable domain reads DGGITQSPKYLFRKEGQNVTLSCEQNLNHDAMYWYRQDPGQGLRLIYYSQIVNDFQKGDIAEGYSVSREKKESFPLTVTSAQKNPTAFYLCASSIYGTSGRAGVKEQFFGPGTRLTVL.

The CDR3 sequence is CASSSSRRGINYEQYF. The DNA for the CDR3 is TGTGCCAGCAGCTCTAGCCGCAGGGGAATCAACTACGAGCAGTACTTC. V gene TRBV7-9 combines with J gene TRBJ2-7; D possibly corresponds to TRBD1 (6 bases). Trimming cost V 4 bases and J 3 bases, with 19 bases left between them. The CDR3 loop spans 16 amino acids. Per the germline V gene, CDR1 is SEHNR and CDR2 is FQNEAQ (reference sequence).

The chain combines TRBV11-3 with TRBJ2-2, with a weak D call TRBD2 (6 bases). Germline V CDR1 and CDR2: SGHNT, YENEEA. V was shortened by 0 bases and J by 1 base, with 9 bases between the two germline ends. The CDR3 loop spans 16 amino acids. CDR3 amino acids: CASSLDVGGNTGELFF. The CDR3 DNA follows: TGTGCCAGCAGCTTAGATGTCGGGGGGAACACCGGGGAGCTGTTTTTT.

There are many counts of this clonotype. The chain is built from TRBV7-2 and TRBJ2-3, with TRBD2 identical over 8 bases. The germline gives CDR1 SGHTA, CDR2 FQGNSA. This CDR3 spans 15 amino acids. The J segment lost 0 bases and the V segment lost 4 bases, leaving 3 bases of the junction unmatched. The CDR3 bases are TGTGCCAGCAGCTGGACTAGCAGCAGCACAGATACGCAGTATTTT. It specifies CASSWTSSSTDTQYF.

This clonotype was counted at least ten times. The gene calls are TRBV11-2 and TRBJ1-1; D uncertain. Deletions cut 3 bases from V and 4 bases from J, with 9 bases between. This CDR3 spans 13 amino acids. CDR1 and CDR2 from the germline V gene are SGHAT and FQNNGV. CDR3 sequence: CASSFGVGTEAFF. The CDR3 nucleotides read TGTGCCAGCAGCTTCGGCGTTGGCACTGAAGCTTTCTTT.

The gene calls are TRBV2 and TRBJ1-5; D may be TRBD1 (6 bases). The CDR3 is 13 residues long. Germline assignment: CDR1 SNHLY and CDR2 FYNNEI. The ends were cut back, 9 bases at V and 3 bases at J, with 12 bases in the middle. The CDR3 here is CASKRQDNQPQHF. Here the CDR3 DNA reads TGTGCCAGTAAACGACAGGACAATCAGCCCCAGCATTTT.

This sequence joins TRBV28 and TRBJ2-3, with D perhaps assigned TRBD1 or TRBD2 (5 bases each). The CDR3 consists of 14 residues. V was pared by 6 bases and J by 2 bases, with 12 bases between. Germline V gene data show CDR1 as MDHEN and CDR2 as SYDVKM. The CDR3, as DNA: TGTGCCAGCAGGGGGAGACAGTTCACAGATACGCAGTATTTT. Protein: CASRGRQFTDTQYF.

There are a few counts of this clonotype. The rearrangement links TRBV4-3 to TRBJ2-1; D gene ambiguous. Germline assignment: CDR1 LGHNA and CDR2 YSLEER. V lost 2 bases to trimming and J lost 10 bases, with 18 bases between them. The CDR3 runs to 15 residues. The CDR3 sequence: CASSQNYGEAFEQFF. The CDR3 DNA sequence: TGCGCCAGCAGCCAAAACTACGGCGAGGCGTTCGAGCAGTTCTTC.

The chain has TRBV5-6 and TRBJ1-3; 9 nucleotides align to TRBD1. Germline V gene data show CDR1 as SGHDT and CDR2 as YYEEEE. The CDR3 consists of 15 residues. After removal of 3 bases from V and 4 bases from J, the junction contained 5 bases not matched to a gene. Here the CDR3 DNA reads TGTGCCAGCAGCTCCGGGGACAGGGCCGGAAACACCATATATTTT. This translates into CASSSGDRAGNTIYF.

This clonotype was seen repeatedly, ten times or more. The CDR3 DNA reads TGTGCCAGCAGCTCGGGACAGGGTCGTTACAATGAGCAGTTCTTC. Protein sequence: CASSSGQGRYNEQFF. The chain combines TRBV28 with TRBJ2-1; 9 bases map to TRBD1. The germline gives CDR1 MDHEN, CDR2 SYDVKM. This CDR3 comprises 15 residues. J gave up 4 bases and V 6 bases, and 7 bases lay outside the gene matches.

This clonotype came up many times. The J gene is TRBJ2-3, the V gene TRBV6-2 or TRBV6-3; a weak D match, TRBD1 (5 bases). The CDR3 contains 15 residues. V was shortened by 7 bases and J by 2 bases, with 16 bases between the two germline ends. Germline assignment: CDR1 MNHEY and CDR2 SVGEGT. CDR3 amino acids: CASNRGSGVTDTQYF. As DNA, the CDR3 is TGTGCCAGCAATAGGGGTAGTGGGGTCACAGATACGCAGTATTTT.

This rearrangement joins TRBV5-1 to TRBJ2-3; TRBD2 aligns across 7 bases. This CDR3 is 18 amino acids long. The ends lost 4 bases at V and 2 bases at J; junction bases unmatched: 16. Germline V gives CDR1 SGHRS, CDR2 YFSETQ. CDR3 bases: TGCGCCAGCAGCGACAGCAGATGGGGGGGGTGGGACACAGATACGCAGTATTTT. This sequence encodes CASSDSRWGGWDTDTQYF.

This clonotype was counted at least ten times. This chain links TRBV5-1 with TRBJ1-1; D is possibly TRBD1 (6 bases). CDR3 length: 14 amino acids. Germline V gives CDR1 SGHRS, CDR2 YFSETQ. Trimming removed 3 bases from V and 5 bases from J, with 14 bases in between. The chain's CDR3 is CASSWTTGSTEAFF. CDR3 sequence (DNA): TGCGCCAGCAGCTGGACTACAGGGAGTACTGAAGCTTTCTTT. Drawing the rest from reference TRBV5-1 and TRBJ1-1, the complete variable domain is KAGVTQTPRYLIKTRGQQVTLSCSPISGHRSVSWYQQTPGQGLQFLFEYFSETQRNKGNFPGRFSGRQFSNSRSEMNVSTLELGDSALYLCASSWTTGSTEAFFGQGTRLTVV.

This clonotype was seen at least ten times. V gene TRBV28 combines with J gene TRBJ2-7, with a weak D call TRBD2 (5 bases). The length of the CDR3 is 14 residues. V was clipped by 3 bases and J by 0 bases, with 9 bases between them. Germline CDR1 and CDR2: MDHEN and SYDVKM. The CDR3 is CASSLFGSSYEQYF. The DNA for the CDR3 is TGTGCCAGCAGTTTGTTTGGGAGCTCCTACGAGCAGTACTTC.

The rearrangement links TRBV28 to TRBJ1-1; D is unclear. The CDR3 has 14 residues. Germline V gives CDR1 MDHEN, CDR2 SYDVKM. V was clipped by 6 bases and J by 3 bases, with 14 bases between them. CDR3 region: CASRGIREYTEAFF. The DNA for the CDR3 is TGTGCCAGCAGAGGAATAAGGGAATACACTGAAGCTTTCTTT.

The V and J genes are TRBV19 and TRBJ2-1; D is possibly TRBD2 (5 bases). The CDR3 spans 16 residues. Trimming took off 3 bases at V and 8 bases at J, with 20 bases between the two ends. CDR1 and CDR2 from the germline V gene are LNHDA and SQIVND (reference sequence). The CDR3 DNA reads as TGTGCCAGTAGTATGGAGGTAGTGATCTACATTGATGAGCAGTTCTTC. Residues: CASSMEVVIYIDEQFF.

This clonotype has at least ten counts. The J gene is TRBJ1-1, the V gene TRBV12-3 or TRBV12-4; perhaps TRBD1 as D (6 bases). V was trimmed by 5 bases and J by 6 bases, leaving 19 bases between them. There are 15 residues in the CDR3. In nucleotides, the CDR3 is TGTGCCAGCAGTCGTCGAAACAGGGACGTCGCTGAAGCTTTCTTT. Its protein is CASSRRNRDVAEAFF.

This clonotype was picked up a small number of times. The chain has TRBV7-9 and TRBJ1-1, with TRBD1 matching over 7 bases. CDR1 is SEHNR and CDR2 is FQNEAQ in the germline V gene (reference sequence). The V and J ends lost 5 bases and 3 bases, in that order; junction bases with no gene match: 15. This CDR3 spans 17 amino acids. CDR3 sequence: CASSPTDRPVPDTEAFF. CDR3 nucleotides: TGTGCCAGCAGCCCGACGGACAGGCCAGTCCCGGACACTGAAGCTTTCTTT.

Ten or more counts support this clonotype. The genes are TRBV7-2 and TRBJ2-2; D gene uncertain. V was clipped by 2 bases and J by 2 bases, with 12 bases between them. CDR1 is SGHTA, CDR2 FQGNSA, per germline. The CDR3 consists of 16 residues. The CDR3 loop is CASSLRQKGNTGELFF. The DNA of the CDR3 is TGTGCCAGCAGCTTAAGGCAGAAGGGCAACACCGGGGAGCTGTTTTTT. The full variable domain, in which reference TRBV7-2 and TRBJ2-2 provide the parts outside the CDR3, is GAGVSQSPSNKVTEKGKDVELRCDPISGHTALYWYRQSLGQGLEFLIYFQGNSAPDKSGLPSDRFSAERTGGSVSTLTIQRTQQEDSAVYLCASSLRQKGNTGELFFGEGSRLTVL.

A few counts support this clonotype. The chain uses TRBV19 and TRBJ2-1; TRBD1 matches at 7 bases. Trimming cost V 6 bases and J 5 bases; bases outside gene matches: 13. This CDR3 is 16 amino acids long. CDR1 is LNHDA and CDR2 is SQIVND in the germline V gene (reference sequence). CDR3 sequence (DNA): TGTGCCAGTAGCATGGGGTTACAGGGGCGCCACAATGAGCAGTTCTTC. Amino acid sequence: CASSMGLQGRHNEQFF.

This clonotype was seen at least ten times. The rearrangement links TRBV4-2 to TRBJ2-2, with D possibly TRBD2 on 5 matching bases. The CDR3 spans 15 residues. Germline V gives CDR1 LGHNA, CDR2 YNFKEQ. V dropped 2 bases and J dropped 0 bases, with 7 bases sitting between them. CDR3 sequence reads: CASSQLASNTGELFF. CDR3 DNA: TGTGCCAGCAGCCAATTAGCGTCGAACACCGGGGAGCTGTTTTTT.